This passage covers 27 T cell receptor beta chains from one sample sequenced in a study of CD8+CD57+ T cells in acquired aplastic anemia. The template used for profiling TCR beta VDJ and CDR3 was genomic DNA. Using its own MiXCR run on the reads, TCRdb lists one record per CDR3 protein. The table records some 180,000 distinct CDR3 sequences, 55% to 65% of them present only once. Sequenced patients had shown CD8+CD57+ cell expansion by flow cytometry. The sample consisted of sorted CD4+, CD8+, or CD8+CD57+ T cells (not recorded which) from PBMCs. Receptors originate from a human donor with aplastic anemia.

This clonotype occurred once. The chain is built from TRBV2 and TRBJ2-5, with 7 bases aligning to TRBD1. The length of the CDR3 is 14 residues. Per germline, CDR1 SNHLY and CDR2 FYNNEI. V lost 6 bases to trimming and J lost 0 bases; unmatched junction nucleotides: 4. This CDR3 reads CASSSGQHQETQYF. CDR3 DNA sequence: TGTGCCAGCAGCTCGGGACAGCACCAAGAGACCCAGTACTTC.

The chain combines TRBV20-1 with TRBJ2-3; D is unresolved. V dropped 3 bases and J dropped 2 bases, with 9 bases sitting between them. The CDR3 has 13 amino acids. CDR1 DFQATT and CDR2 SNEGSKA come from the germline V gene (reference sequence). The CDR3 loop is CSASLGPTDTQYF. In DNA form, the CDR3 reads TGCAGTGCTAGTCTCGGCCCCACAGATACGCAGTATTTT.

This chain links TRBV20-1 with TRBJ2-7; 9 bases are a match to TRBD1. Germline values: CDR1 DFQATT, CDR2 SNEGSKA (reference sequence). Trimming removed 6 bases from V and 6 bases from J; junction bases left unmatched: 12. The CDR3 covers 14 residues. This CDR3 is CSAPDPTGGSEQYF. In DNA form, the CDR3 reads TGCAGTGCCCCCGACCCTACAGGGGGCAGCGAGCAGTACTTC.

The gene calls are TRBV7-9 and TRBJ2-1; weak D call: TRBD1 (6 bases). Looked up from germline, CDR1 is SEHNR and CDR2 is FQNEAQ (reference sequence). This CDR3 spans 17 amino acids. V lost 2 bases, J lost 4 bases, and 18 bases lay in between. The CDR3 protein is CASSLRPGHKQYNEQFF. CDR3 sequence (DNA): TGTGCCAGCAGCTTAAGGCCGGGACACAAGCAGTACAATGAGCAGTTCTTC.

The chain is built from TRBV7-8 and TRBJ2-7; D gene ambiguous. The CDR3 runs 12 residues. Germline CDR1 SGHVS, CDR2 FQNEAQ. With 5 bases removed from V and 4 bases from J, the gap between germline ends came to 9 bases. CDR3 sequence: CASSGSRYEQYF. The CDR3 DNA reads TGTGCCAGCAGCGGAAGTAGATACGAGCAGTACTTC.

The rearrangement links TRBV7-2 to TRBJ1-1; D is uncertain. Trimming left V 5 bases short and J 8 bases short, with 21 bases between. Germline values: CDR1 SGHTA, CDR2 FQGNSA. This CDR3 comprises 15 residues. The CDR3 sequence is CASSQTTFGFREAFF. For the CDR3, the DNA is TGTGCCAGCAGCCAAACGACATTCGGATTTCGGGAAGCTTTCTTT.

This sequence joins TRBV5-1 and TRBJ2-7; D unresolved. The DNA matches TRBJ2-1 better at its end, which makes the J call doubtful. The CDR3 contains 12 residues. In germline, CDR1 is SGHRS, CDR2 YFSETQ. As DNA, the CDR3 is TGCGCCAGCAGTCACAGATACAATGAGCAGTTCTTC. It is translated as CASSHRYNEQFF.

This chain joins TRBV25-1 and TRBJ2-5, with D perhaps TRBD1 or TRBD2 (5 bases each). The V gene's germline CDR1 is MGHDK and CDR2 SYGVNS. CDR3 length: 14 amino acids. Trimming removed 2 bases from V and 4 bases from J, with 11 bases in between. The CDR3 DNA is TGTGCCAGCAGTGAAGTGGGGGACGCAGAGACCCAGTACTTC. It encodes CASSEVGDAETQYF.

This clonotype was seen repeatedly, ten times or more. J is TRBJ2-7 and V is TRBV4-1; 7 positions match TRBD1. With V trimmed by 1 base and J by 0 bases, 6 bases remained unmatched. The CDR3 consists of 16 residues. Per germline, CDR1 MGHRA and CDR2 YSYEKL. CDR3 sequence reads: CASSQGPDRSSYEQYF. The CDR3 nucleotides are TGCGCCAGCAGCCAAGGCCCGGACAGGAGCTCCTACGAGCAGTACTTC.

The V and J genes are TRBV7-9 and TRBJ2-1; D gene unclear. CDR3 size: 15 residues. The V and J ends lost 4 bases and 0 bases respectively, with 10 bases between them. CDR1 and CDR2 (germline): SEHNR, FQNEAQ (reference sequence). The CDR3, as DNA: TGTGCCAGCAGCTATGCAGTTAGCTCCTACAATGAGCAGTTCTTC. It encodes CASSYAVSSYNEQFF.

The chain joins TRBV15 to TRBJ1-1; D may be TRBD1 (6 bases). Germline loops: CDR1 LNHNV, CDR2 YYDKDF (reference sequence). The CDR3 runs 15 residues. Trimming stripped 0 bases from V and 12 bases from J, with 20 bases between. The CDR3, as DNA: TGTGCCACCAGCAGAGATAGGAATTGGGGGCTCAGTTCTTTCTTT. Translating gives CATSRDRNWGLSSFF. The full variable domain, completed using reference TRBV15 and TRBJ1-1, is DAMVIQNPRYQVTQFGKPVTLSCSQTLNHNVMYWYQQKSSQAPKLLFHYYDKDFNNEADTPDNFQSRRPNTSFCFLDIRSPGLGDTAMYLCATSRDRNWGLSSFFGQGTRLTVV.

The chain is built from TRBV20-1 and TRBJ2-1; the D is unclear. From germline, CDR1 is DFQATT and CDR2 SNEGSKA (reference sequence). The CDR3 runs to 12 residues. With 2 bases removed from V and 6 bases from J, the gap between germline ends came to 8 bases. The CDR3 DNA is TGCAGTGCTAGACTCAGGCTCAATGAGCAGTTCTTC. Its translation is CSARLRLNEQFF.

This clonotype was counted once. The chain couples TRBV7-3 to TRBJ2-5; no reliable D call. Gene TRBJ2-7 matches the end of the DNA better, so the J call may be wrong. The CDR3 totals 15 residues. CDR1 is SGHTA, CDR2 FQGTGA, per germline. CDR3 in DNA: TGTGCCAGCAGCATAGGGTTCCGGCAGACCTACGAGCAGTACTTC. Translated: CASSIGFRQTYEQYF.

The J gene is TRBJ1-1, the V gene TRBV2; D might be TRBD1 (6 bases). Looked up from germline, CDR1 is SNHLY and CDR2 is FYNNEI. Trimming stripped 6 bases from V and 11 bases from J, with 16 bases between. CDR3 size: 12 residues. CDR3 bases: TGTGCCAGCAGCATCCAACAGGGTAAGGCTTTCTTT. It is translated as CASSIQQGKAFF.

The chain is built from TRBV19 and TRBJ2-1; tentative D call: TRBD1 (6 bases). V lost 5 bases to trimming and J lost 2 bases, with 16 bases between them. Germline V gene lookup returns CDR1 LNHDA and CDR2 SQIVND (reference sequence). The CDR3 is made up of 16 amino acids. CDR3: CASSERTGFTYNEQFF. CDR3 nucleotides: TGTGCCAGTAGTGAAAGAACAGGGTTTACCTACAATGAGCAGTTCTTC.

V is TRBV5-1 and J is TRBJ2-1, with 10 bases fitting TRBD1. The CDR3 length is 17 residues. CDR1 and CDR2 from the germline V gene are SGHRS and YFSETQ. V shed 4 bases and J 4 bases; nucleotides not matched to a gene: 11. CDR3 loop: CASSRGTGATQYNEQFF. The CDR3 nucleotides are TGCGCCAGCAGCCGTGGGACAGGGGCGACGCAATACAATGAGCAGTTCTTC.

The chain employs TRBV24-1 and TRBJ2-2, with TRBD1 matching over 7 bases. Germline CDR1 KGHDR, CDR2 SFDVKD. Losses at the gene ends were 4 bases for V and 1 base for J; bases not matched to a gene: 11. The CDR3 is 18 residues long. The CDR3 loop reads CATSDTGVPTQNTGELFF. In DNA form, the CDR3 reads TGTGCCACCAGTGACACAGGGGTACCCACCCAGAACACCGGGGAGCTGTTTTTT.

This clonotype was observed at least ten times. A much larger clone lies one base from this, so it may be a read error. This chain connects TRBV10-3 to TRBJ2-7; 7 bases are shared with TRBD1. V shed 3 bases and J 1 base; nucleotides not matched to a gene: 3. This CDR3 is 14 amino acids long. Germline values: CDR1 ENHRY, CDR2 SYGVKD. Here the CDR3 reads CAISEPGQSYEQYF. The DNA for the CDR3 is TGTGCCATCAGTGAACCGGGACAGTCCTACGAGCAGTACTTC.

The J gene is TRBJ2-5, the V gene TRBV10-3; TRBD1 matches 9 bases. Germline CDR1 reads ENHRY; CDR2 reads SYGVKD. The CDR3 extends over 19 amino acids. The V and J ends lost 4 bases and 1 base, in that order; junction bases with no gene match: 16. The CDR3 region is CAISAPRDRDFAAQETQYF. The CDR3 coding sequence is TGTGCCATCAGTGCGCCCCGGGACAGGGATTTTGCGGCCCAAGAGACCCAGTACTTC.

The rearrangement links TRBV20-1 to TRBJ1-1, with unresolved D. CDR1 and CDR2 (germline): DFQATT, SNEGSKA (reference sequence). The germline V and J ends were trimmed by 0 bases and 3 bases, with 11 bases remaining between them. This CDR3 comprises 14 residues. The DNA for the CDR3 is TGCAGTGCTAGAGATCCGGGCACCCACACTGAAGCTTTCTTT. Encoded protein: CSARDPGTHTEAFF.

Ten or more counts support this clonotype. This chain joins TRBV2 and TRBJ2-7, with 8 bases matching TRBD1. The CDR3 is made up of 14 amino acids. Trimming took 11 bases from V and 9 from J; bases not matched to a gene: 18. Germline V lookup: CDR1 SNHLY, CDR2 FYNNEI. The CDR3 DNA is TGTGCCGTAGCCGCCCGGGACAGGCGAATCCGGCAGTACTTC. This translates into CAVAARDRRIRQYF.

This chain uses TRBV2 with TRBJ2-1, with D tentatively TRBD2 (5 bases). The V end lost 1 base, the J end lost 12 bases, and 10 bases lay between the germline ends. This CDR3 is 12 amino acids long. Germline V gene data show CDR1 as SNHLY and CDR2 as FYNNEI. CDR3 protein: CASSEVTAGQFF. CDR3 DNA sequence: TGTGCCAGCAGTGAAGTAACTGCGGGGCAGTTCTTC.

Here the CDR3 reads CSARKWTGGYEQYF. The CDR3 coding sequence is TGCAGTGCTAGGAAGTGGACGGGAGGCTACGAGCAGTACTTC. The chain links TRBV20-1 to TRBJ2-7, with 7 bases lining up with TRBD2. The junction had 8 bases not matched to a gene; V was cut back by 3 bases and J by 3 bases. This CDR3 spans 14 amino acids. Per the germline V gene, CDR1 is DFQATT and CDR2 is SNEGSKA (reference sequence).

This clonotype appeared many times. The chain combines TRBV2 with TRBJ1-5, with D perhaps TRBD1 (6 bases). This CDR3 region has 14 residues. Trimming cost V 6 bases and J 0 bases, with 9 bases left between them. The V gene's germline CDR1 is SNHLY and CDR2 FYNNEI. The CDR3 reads CASRTGNSNQPQHF. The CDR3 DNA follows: TGTGCCAGCAGGACAGGAAATAGCAATCAGCCCCAGCATTTT.

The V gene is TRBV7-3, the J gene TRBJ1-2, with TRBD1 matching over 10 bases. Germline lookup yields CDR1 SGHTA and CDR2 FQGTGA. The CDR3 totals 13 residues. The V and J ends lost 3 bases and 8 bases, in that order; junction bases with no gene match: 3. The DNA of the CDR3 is TGTGCCAGCAGCTTCGGGACAGGGGAAGGCTACACCTTC. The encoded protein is CASSFGTGEGYTF.

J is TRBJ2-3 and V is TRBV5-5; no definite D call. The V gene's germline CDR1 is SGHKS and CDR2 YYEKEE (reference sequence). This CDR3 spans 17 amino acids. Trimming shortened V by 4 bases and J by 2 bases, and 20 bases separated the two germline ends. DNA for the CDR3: TGTGCCAGCAGCCAAGATCTCCGGGTTGTGATCACAGATACGCAGTATTTT. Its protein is CASSQDLRVVITDTQYF.

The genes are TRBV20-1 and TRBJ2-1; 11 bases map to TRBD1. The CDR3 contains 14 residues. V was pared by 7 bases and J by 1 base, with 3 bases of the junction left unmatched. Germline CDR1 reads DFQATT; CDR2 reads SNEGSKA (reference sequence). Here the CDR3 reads CSGGTGGSYNEQFF. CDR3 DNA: TGCAGTGGAGGGACAGGGGGTTCCTACAATGAGCAGTTCTTC.